The T cell receptor (beta chain) described here comes from a study of shared clonotypes between healthy human individuals. The data were produced by immunoSEQ multiplex PCR, yet TCRdb's version contains in-frame clones alone and is incomplete. The sample carries some 380,000 clones, roughly 96% recorded once. The CDR3 runs to 14 residues. Trimming cost V 3 bases and J 1 base, with 10 bases left between them. Germline V gives CDR1 SNHLY, CDR2 FYNNEI. Sequenced sample: memory CD8+ T cells sorted from blood. As for subset: CD45RO+ cells pooled with CCR7-negative TemRA cells. The V and J genes are TRBV2 and TRBJ2-7, with D unclear. The TCR was taken from a man aged 25 to 45 in good health. The CDR3: CASSEGRMSYEQYF. DNA for the CDR3: TGTGCCAGCAGTGAGGGCAGGATGTCCTACGAGCAGTACTTC.